Following are 11 T cell receptor beta chains from one sample sequenced in a study of blood T cell repertoires in COVID-19. Assay: immunoSEQ multiplex PCR; the TCRdb copy retains only in-frame clones and omits some. The sample records over 150,000 clones, under 90% being singletons. Sequencing was done on a sample of peripheral blood. The source of these receptors is a woman of 80 years or more with active or convalescent COVID-19.

Only a few counts were recorded for this clone. The rearrangement links TRBV5-6 to TRBJ1-1; D is ambiguous. CDR1 SGHDT and CDR2 YYEEEE come from the germline V gene. The CDR3 runs 14 residues. With 1 base removed from V and 1 base from J, the gap between germline ends came to 8 bases. CDR3 protein: CASSLSPENTEAFF. CDR3 coding DNA: TGTGCCAGCAGCTTGTCCCCAGAGAACACTGAAGCTTTCTTT.

The chain combines TRBV28 with TRBJ2-1; possible D gene TRBD2, 7 bases. V dropped 11 bases and J dropped 3 bases, with 17 bases sitting between them. This CDR3 spans 14 amino acids. The germline V gene encodes CDR1 MDHEN and CDR2 SYDVKM. This CDR3 is CAGGASGYYNEQFF. CDR3 coding DNA: TGTGCCGGGGGGGCTAGCGGTTACTACAATGAGCAGTTCTTC.

This clone occurred once. This rearrangement joins TRBV7-9 to TRBJ2-4; D possibly corresponds to TRBD2 (5 bases). The CDR3 is 14 residues long. Trimming removed 1 base at V and 4 bases at J, with 8 bases between. Looked up from germline, CDR1 is SEHNR and CDR2 is FQNEAQ (reference sequence). This CDR3 is CASSLGGEKNIQYF. Here the CDR3 DNA reads TGTGCCAGCAGCTTAGGGGGAGAGAAAAACATTCAGTACTTC.

The V gene is TRBV3-1 (or the pseudogene TRBV3-2), the J gene TRBJ1-3, with 8 bases that match TRBD1. Unmatched junction bases numbered 1, after V lost 3 bases and J lost 0 bases. The CDR3 is made up of 15 amino acids. Germline lookup yields CDR1 LGHDT and CDR2 YNNKEL (reference sequence). CDR3 bases: TGTGCCAGCAGCCAGGGACAGGACTCTGGAAACACCATATATTTT. Translated: CASSQGQDSGNTIYF.

This clone has just one count. The sample contains more than one DNA sequence encoding this CDR3. The chain has TRBV5-1 and TRBJ2-7; D not resolved. This CDR3 is built from 13 residues. Germline V gene data show CDR1 as SGHRS and CDR2 as YFSETQ. V was cut by 0 bases and J by 4 bases, with 8 bases left in between. The CDR3 nucleotides are TGCGCCAGCAGCTTGGATTCCCCGTACGAGCAGTACTTC. Translated: CASSLDSPYEQYF.

The chain uses TRBV3-1 (or the pseudogene TRBV3-2) and TRBJ2-7; 11 positions agree with TRBD2. The germline V gene has CDR1 LGHDT and CDR2 YNNKEL (reference sequence). This CDR3 spans 17 amino acids. With 4 bases clipped from V and 4 bases from J, the junction kept 12 bases outside the gene matches. The chain's CDR3 is CASSPLGSGRAKYEQYF. Here the CDR3 DNA reads TGTGCCAGCAGCCCCCTAGGTAGCGGGAGGGCTAAATACGAGCAGTACTTC.

The J gene is TRBJ1-3, the V gene TRBV7-3, with D possibly being TRBD1 (6 bases). Germline assignment: CDR1 SGHTA and CDR2 FQGTGA. This CDR3 contains 14 residues. Trimming left V 3 bases short and J 4 bases short, with 10 bases between. The DNA of the CDR3 is TGTGCCAGCAGCTTCGGACAGCCCGGAAACACCATATATTTT. Translating it yields CASSFGQPGNTIYF.

This clone was detected a few times. This rearrangement joins TRBV5-1 to TRBJ1-1; D is possibly TRBD1 (5 bases). The CDR3 contains 14 residues. Germline loops: CDR1 SGHRS, CDR2 YFSETQ. V lost 4 bases and J lost 10, with 20 bases in between. Here the CDR3 reads CASSGGNWALGAFF. CDR3 DNA: TGCGCCAGCAGCGGGGGGAACTGGGCGCTGGGAGCTTTCTTT.

The CDR3 DNA is TGCGCCAGCAGCCCGGCGGGACCCCCGGATACGCAGTATTTT. Translated, it gives CASSPAGPPDTQYF. The chain is built from TRBV5-1 and TRBJ2-3, with D maybe TRBD2 (6 bases). The CDR3 has 14 amino acids. Germline CDR1 and CDR2: SGHRS and YFSETQ. V was shortened by 4 bases and J by 6 bases, with 15 bases between the two germline ends.

The J gene is TRBJ1-1, the V gene TRBV7-9; no reliable D call. CDR1 is SEHNR, CDR2 FQNEAQ, per germline (reference sequence). This CDR3 comprises 9 residues. Between the trimmed V and J ends, which lost 2 bases and 10 bases, there was a span of 2 bases. The CDR3 bases are TGTGCCAGCAGCTTACGAGCTTTCTTT. This sequence encodes CASSLRAFF.

The chain uses TRBV12-5 and TRBJ2-7; 8 positions match TRBD2. From germline, CDR1 is LGHNT and CDR2 FRNRAP. Trimming took 9 bases from V and 7 from J; bases not matched to a gene: 17. CDR3 length: 15 residues. CDR3: CASPSRKREKREQYF. CDR3 in DNA: TGTGCTAGCCCCAGTCGAAAGCGGGAGAAGAGGGAGCAGTACTTC.